A single sample gave rise to the 17 T cell receptor beta chains below, sequenced in a study of CD8 T cells in Susac syndrome. Random hexamers were used to reverse transcribe about 0.5 to 1 ug of RNA. TCRdb called the immunoSEQ multiplex PCR reads again in MiXCR, with one record for every CDR3 protein. The table records roughly 190,000 distinct CDR3 sequences, just under 95% of them present only once. The sequenced sample was CD8+ T cells from PBMCs. Receptors originate from a human donor with Susac syndrome.

The chain carries TRBV6-5 and TRBJ1-6; D gene unclear. This CDR3 has 17 amino acids. Germline CDR1 is MNHEY and CDR2 is SVGAGI. V gave up 5 bases and J gave up 0 bases, with 14 bases separating them. CDR3: CASSNLPQSSYNSPLHF. In DNA, the CDR3 is TGTGCCAGCAGTAACCTTCCCCAGAGCTCCTATAATTCACCCCTCCACTTT.

This chain links TRBV3-1 with TRBJ2-5; no definite D call. The germline gives CDR1 LGHDT, CDR2 YNNKEL (reference sequence). This CDR3 is 19 amino acids long. V was pared by 0 bases and J by 5 bases, with 25 bases between. Here the CDR3 reads CASSQDSTSAEGPGETQYF. Here the CDR3 DNA reads TGTGCCAGCAGCCAAGATTCAACCAGCGCGGAAGGACCCGGGGAGACCCAGTACTTC.

V is TRBV6-6 and J is TRBJ2-3; D call uncertain. Trimming left V 8 bases short and J 0 bases short, with 15 bases between. The germline CDR1 and CDR2 sequences are MNHNY and SVGAGI (reference sequence). The CDR3 runs 15 residues. This chain's CDR3 is CASQFLTSSTDTQYF. CDR3 nucleotides: TGTGCCAGCCAGTTCTTAACTTCTAGCACAGATACGCAGTATTTT.

The V and J genes are TRBV19 and TRBJ2-1, with D perhaps matching TRBD1 or TRBD2 (5 bases each). V shed 8 bases and J shed 8 bases, with 13 bases lying between them. This CDR3 is built from 12 residues. The germline V gene has CDR1 LNHDA and CDR2 SQIVND (reference sequence). CDR3 loop: CASQSGLDEQFF. The CDR3 bases are TGTGCCAGTCAGTCGGGGCTTGATGAGCAGTTCTTC. The whole variable domain, filled in from reference TRBV19 and TRBJ2-1, reads DGGITQSPKYLFRKEGQNVTLSCEQNLNHDAMYWYRQDPGQGLRLIYYSQIVNDFQKGDIAEGYSVSREKKESFPLTVTSAQKNPTAFYLCASQSGLDEQFFGPGTRLTVL.

V is TRBV27 and J is TRBJ2-7, with 11 bases lining up with TRBD1. Losses at the gene ends were 5 bases for V and 2 bases for J; bases not matched to a gene: 5. Germline CDR1 is MNHEY and CDR2 is SMNVEV (reference sequence). The CDR3 consists of 15 residues. The CDR3 nucleotides are TGTGCCAGCAGTCCAAGGGACAGGGGGGCCTACGAGCAGTACTTC. Protein product: CASSPRDRGAYEQYF.

This chain uses TRBV9 with TRBJ2-2; D is undetermined. In germline, CDR1 is SGDLS, CDR2 YYNGEE. CDR3 length: 13 amino acids. Trimming removed 0 bases at V and 6 bases at J, with 6 bases between. CDR3 in amino acids: CASSVEGAGELFF. CDR3 coding DNA: TGTGCCAGCAGCGTAGAGGGCGCCGGGGAGCTGTTTTTT.

This chain uses TRBV27 with TRBJ2-3; 7 bases fit TRBD2. Germline assignment: CDR1 MNHEY and CDR2 SMNVEV (reference sequence). This CDR3 spans 15 amino acids. After removal of 1 base from V and 2 bases from J, the junction contained 3 bases not matched to a gene. CDR3 coding DNA: TGTGCCAGCAGTTTATACGGGGACTACACAGATACGCAGTATTTT. This gives the protein CASSLYGDYTDTQYF.

The gene calls are TRBV13 and TRBJ2-1; D unclear. The V and J ends lost 4 bases and 0 bases respectively, with 7 bases between them. This CDR3 comprises 14 residues. The V gene's germline CDR1 is PRHDT and CDR2 FYEKMQ (reference sequence). The CDR3 reads CASSSKVSYNEQFF. The CDR3 nucleotides are TGTGCCAGCAGCTCCAAAGTCTCCTACAATGAGCAGTTCTTC.

This chain links TRBV27 with TRBJ2-3; 7 nucleotides match TRBD1. This CDR3 has 15 amino acids. Trimming removed 4 bases from V and 0 bases from J; junction bases left unmatched: 4. Germline V gene sequence: CDR1 MNHEY, CDR2 SMNVEV (reference sequence). This CDR3 is CASSSQGVSTDTQYF. As DNA, the CDR3 is TGTGCCAGCAGTTCGCAGGGGGTGAGCACAGATACGCAGTATTTT.

V gene TRBV6-5 combines with J gene TRBJ1-5; D not certain. Trimming shortened V by 6 bases and J by 5 bases, and 11 bases separated the two germline ends. This CDR3 has 13 residues. Per germline, CDR1 MNHEY and CDR2 SVGAGI. Here the CDR3 DNA reads TGTGCCAGCAGACCAGCGTTCGATCAGCCCCAGCATTTT. It yields the protein CASRPAFDQPQHF.

This clonotype has just one count. A read error may account for a junction end that differs from germline. This sequence joins TRBV7-8 and TRBJ2-1; D is possibly TRBD1 (6 bases). The germline V gene has CDR1 SGHVS and CDR2 FQNEAQ. The CDR3 loop spans 11 amino acids. The CDR3 DNA sequence: TGTGCCAGCAGCTTAGGGGACAATCACCTCTTC. Translated: CASSLGDNHLF.

J is TRBJ2-1 and V is TRBV9, with TRBD2 matching 7 bases. Germline lookup yields CDR1 SGDLS and CDR2 YYNGEE. This CDR3 is built from 15 residues. V lost 4 bases and J lost 6; bases outside the gene matches: 10. CDR3 sequence: CASSPGGRVINEQFF. In DNA, the CDR3 is TGTGCCAGCAGCCCTGGGGGGAGGGTCATCAATGAGCAGTTCTTC.

The chain links TRBV23-1 to TRBJ2-1; TRBD1 agrees at 8 bases. TRBV23-1 counts as an open reading frame of uncertain function. V lost 0 bases to trimming and J lost 5 bases; unmatched junction nucleotides: 3. The CDR3 is 15 amino acids. CDR3 protein: CASSQSGTGDNEQFF. In nucleotides, the CDR3 is TGCGCCAGCAGTCAATCGGGGACAGGTGACAATGAGCAGTTCTTC.

A single count supports this clonotype. The rearrangement links TRBV3-1 to TRBJ2-2; D not resolved. Germline lookup yields CDR1 LGHDT and CDR2 YNNKEL (reference sequence). The V and J ends lost 2 bases and 0 bases respectively, with 7 bases between them. There are 15 residues in the CDR3. This chain's CDR3 is CASSQTFSNTGELFF. CDR3 nucleotide sequence: TGTGCCAGCAGCCAAACTTTCTCGAACACCGGGGAGCTGTTTTTT. Together with reference TRBV3-1 and TRBJ2-2, the CDR3 gives the full variable domain: DTAVSQTPKYLVTQMGNDKSIKCEQNLGHDTMYWYKQDSKKFLKIMFSYNNKELIINETVPNRFSPKSPDKAHLNLHINSLELGDSAVYFCASSQTFSNTGELFFGEGSRLTVL.

The CDR3 DNA sequence: TGCAGTGCTTACCCTCGGGGGGGCGGGACCGAGCAGTACTTC. This codes for CSAYPRGGGTEQYF. This chain joins TRBV20-1 and TRBJ2-7, with 8 bases matching TRBD2. CDR1 is DFQATT and CDR2 is SNEGSKA in the germline V gene (reference sequence). The CDR3 has 14 amino acids. V gave up 5 bases and J gave up 6 bases; unmatched junction bases: 12.

The gene calls are TRBV6-6 and TRBJ2-5; 9 bases are shared with TRBD1. Looked up from germline, CDR1 is MNHNY and CDR2 is SVGAGI (reference sequence). This CDR3 has 16 amino acids. The V segment lost 0 bases and the J segment 2 bases; nucleotides outside the gene matches: 4. DNA of the CDR3: TGTGCCAGCAGTTACTCGGGGGGACAGGGACAAGAGACCCAGTACTTC. Amino acid sequence: CASSYSGGQGQETQYF.

This clonotype was observed a single time. The chain links TRBV9 to TRBJ2-5; D is uncertain. Between the trimmed V and J ends, which lost 3 bases and 5 bases, there was a span of 11 bases. Germline loops: CDR1 SGDLS, CDR2 YYNGEE. This CDR3 has 13 amino acids. CDR3 loop: CASSARVGETQYF. For the CDR3, the DNA is TGTGCCAGCAGCGCGAGAGTTGGGGAGACCCAGTACTTC.